These 6 T cell receptor beta chains were all obtained from the same sample, sequenced in a study of cytomegalovirus exposure and HLA in healthy donors (TCRdb year 2017). Libraries were prepared through the immunoSEQ multiplex PCR assay. For the multiplex PCR, a mixture combining 60 forward primers for TCR Vbeta segments and 13 reverse primers for TCR Jbeta segments was used. The source is immuneACCESS, and TCRdb retained only in-frame sequences with V and J called. Part of the clones is not carried over; for the studies checked, unresolved V genes explain less than half of this, and the remainder is unexplained. This sample holds 90,000 to 95,000 clones; approximately 78% were observed only once. The ten most abundant clones make up around 4% of the sample. The sample comprised PBMCs. These receptors were obtained from a male donor in good health and CMV-seropositive.

This clone was seen only a few times. The J gene is TRBJ2-7, the V gene TRBV11-1, with 8 bases matching TRBD1. Germline loops: CDR1 SGHAT, CDR2 FQDESV (reference sequence). J lost 6 bases, V lost 5 bases, and 3 bases had no gene match. The CDR3 is 12 amino acids. The CDR3 DNA reads TGTGCCAGCAGCCCAACAGGGGGCGAGCAGTACTTC. Translated, it gives CASSPTGGEQYF.

This chain links TRBV28 with TRBJ2-1; 7 bases align to TRBD2. The germline gives CDR1 MDHEN, CDR2 SYDVKM. Trimming took 6 bases from V and 0 from J; bases not matched to a gene: 5. The CDR3 extends over 15 amino acids. The CDR3 sequence is CASRGGTSSYNEQFF. CDR3 DNA: TGTGCCAGCAGGGGAGGGACCAGCTCCTACAATGAGCAGTTCTTC.

The J gene is TRBJ1-4, the V gene TRBV18; 7 positions match TRBD1. Germline values: CDR1 KGHSH, CDR2 LQKENI. The CDR3 covers 15 residues. The junction had 9 bases not matched to a gene; V was cut back by 3 bases and J by 8 bases. CDR3: CASSPLKGAGEKLFF. The CDR3 nucleotides read TGTGCCAGCTCACCGCTAAAGGGGGCGGGGGAAAAACTGTTTTTT. The entire variable domain, with the rest obtained from reference TRBV18 and TRBJ1-4, is as follows: NAGVMQNPRHLVRRRGQEARLRCSPMKGHSHVYWYRQLPEEGLKFMVYLQKENIIDESGMPKERFSAEFPKEGPSILRIQQVVRGDSAAYFCASSPLKGAGEKLFFGSGTQLSVL.

This sequence joins TRBV15 and TRBJ2-5, with D tentatively TRBD2 (6 bases). The CDR3 runs 15 residues. V was clipped by 1 base and J by 5 bases, with 14 bases between them. CDR1 and CDR2 (germline): LNHNV, YYDKDF (reference sequence). The CDR3 spells CATSRGPGEEETQYF. The CDR3 bases are TGTGCCACCAGCAGAGGTCCGGGGGAAGAGGAGACCCAGTACTTC.

The rearrangement links TRBV5-1 to TRBJ1-1; D gene uncertain. This CDR3 contains 13 residues. V lost 2 bases and J lost 7, with 12 bases in between. Per the germline V gene, CDR1 is SGHRS and CDR2 is YFSETQ. The CDR3 protein is CASSFESLNEAFF. The CDR3, as DNA: TGCGCCAGCAGCTTTGAGAGCCTGAATGAAGCTTTCTTT.

The chain combines TRBV2 with TRBJ1-4; a possible D gene is TRBD1 (5 bases). Per the germline V gene, CDR1 is SNHLY and CDR2 is FYNNEI. V lost 5 bases, J lost 4 bases, and 14 bases lay in between. This CDR3 spans 15 amino acids. Here the CDR3 DNA reads TGTGCCAGCAGTCTGATGACAGCTTATAATGAAAAACTGTTTTTT. It codes for CASSLMTAYNEKLFF.